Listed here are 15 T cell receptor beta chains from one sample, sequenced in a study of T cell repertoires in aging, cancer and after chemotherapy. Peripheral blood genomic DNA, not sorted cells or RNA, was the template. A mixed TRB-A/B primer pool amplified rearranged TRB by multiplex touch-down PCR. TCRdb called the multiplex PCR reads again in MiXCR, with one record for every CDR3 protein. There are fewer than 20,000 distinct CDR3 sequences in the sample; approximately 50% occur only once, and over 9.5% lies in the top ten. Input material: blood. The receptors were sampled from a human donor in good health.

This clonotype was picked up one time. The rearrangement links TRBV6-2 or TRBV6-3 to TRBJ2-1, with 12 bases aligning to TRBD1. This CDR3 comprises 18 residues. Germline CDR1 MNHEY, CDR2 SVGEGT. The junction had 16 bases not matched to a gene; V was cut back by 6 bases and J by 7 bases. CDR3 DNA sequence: TGTGCCAGCAGAGCCGGGACAGGGGGCGGGATAAGAGGGAATGAGCAGTTCTTC. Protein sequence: CASRAGTGGGIRGNEQFF.

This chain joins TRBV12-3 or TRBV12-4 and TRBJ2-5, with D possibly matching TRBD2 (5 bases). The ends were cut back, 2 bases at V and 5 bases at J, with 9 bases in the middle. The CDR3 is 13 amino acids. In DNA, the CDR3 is TGTGCCAGCAGTTTAAGCGGAGAGGAGACCCAGTACTTC. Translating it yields CASSLSGEETQYF.

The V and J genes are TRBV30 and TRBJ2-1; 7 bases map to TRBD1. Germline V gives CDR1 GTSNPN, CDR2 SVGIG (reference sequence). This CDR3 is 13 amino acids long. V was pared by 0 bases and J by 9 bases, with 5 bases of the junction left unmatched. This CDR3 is CAWSVQTGSEQFF. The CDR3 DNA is TGTGCCTGGAGTGTACAGACAGGGAGTGAGCAGTTCTTC.

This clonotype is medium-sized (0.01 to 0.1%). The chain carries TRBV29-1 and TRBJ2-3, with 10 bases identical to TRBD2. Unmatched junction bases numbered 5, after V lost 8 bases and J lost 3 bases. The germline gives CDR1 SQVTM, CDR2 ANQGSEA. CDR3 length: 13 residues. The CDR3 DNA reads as TGCAGCTTTCCGGGACTAGCGACAGATACGCAGTATTTT. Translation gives CSFPGLATDTQYF.

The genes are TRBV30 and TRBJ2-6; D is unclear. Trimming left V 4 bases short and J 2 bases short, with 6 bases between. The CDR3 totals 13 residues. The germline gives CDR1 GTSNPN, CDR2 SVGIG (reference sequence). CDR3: CAWKFPGANVLTF. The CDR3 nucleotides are TGTGCCTGGAAGTTTCCTGGGGCCAACGTCCTGACTTTC.

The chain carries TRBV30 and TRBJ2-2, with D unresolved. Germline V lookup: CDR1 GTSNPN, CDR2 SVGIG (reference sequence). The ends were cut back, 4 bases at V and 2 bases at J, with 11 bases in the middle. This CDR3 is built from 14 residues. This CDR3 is CAWKPGLNTGELFF. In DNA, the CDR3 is TGTGCCTGGAAGCCGGGCCTCAACACCGGGGAGCTGTTTTTT. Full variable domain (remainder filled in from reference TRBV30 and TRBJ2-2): SQTIHQWPATLVQPVGSPLSLECTVEGTSNPNLYWYRQAAGRGLQLLFYSVGIGQISSEVPQNLSASRPQDRQFILSSKKLLLSDSGFYLCAWKPGLNTGELFFGEGSRLTVL.

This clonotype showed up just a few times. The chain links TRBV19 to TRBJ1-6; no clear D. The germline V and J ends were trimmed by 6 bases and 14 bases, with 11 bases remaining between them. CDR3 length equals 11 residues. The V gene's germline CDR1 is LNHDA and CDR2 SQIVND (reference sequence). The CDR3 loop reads CASRSRETLHF. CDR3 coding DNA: TGTGCCAGTAGGTCGAGGGAAACCCTCCACTTT. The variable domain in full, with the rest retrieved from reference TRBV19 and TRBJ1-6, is DGGITQSPKYLFRKEGQNVTLSCEQNLNHDAMYWYRQDPGQGLRLIYYSQIVNDFQKGDIAEGYSVSREKKESFPLTVTSAQKNPTAFYLCASRSRETLHFGNGTRLTVT.

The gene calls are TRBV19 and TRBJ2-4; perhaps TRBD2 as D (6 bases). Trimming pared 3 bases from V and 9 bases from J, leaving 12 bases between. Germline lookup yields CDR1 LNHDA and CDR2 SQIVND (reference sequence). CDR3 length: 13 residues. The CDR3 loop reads CASSIVLAGIQYF. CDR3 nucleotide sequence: TGTGCCAGTAGTATTGTACTAGCAGGCATTCAGTACTTC.

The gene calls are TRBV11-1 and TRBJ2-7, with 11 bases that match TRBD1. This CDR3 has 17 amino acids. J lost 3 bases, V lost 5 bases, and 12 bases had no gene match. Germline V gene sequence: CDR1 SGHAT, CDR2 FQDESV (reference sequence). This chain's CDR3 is CASSRRTGGSHNYEQYF. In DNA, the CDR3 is TGTGCCAGCAGCCGGAGGACAGGGGGCAGTCATAACTACGAGCAGTACTTC.

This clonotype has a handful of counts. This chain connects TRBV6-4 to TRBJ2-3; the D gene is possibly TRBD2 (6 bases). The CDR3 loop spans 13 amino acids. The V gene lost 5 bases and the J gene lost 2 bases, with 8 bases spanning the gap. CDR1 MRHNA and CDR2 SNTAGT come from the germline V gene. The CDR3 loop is CASSLATTDTQYF. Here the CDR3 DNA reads TGTGCCAGCAGTCTAGCGACCACAGATACGCAGTATTTT.

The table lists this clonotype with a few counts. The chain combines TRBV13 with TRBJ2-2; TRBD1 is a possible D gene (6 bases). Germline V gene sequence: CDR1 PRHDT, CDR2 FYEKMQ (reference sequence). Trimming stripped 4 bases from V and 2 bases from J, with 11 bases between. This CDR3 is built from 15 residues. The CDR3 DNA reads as TGTGCCAGCAGCTCCAAGGACAGAAACACCGGGGAGCTGTTTTTT. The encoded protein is CASSSKDRNTGELFF.

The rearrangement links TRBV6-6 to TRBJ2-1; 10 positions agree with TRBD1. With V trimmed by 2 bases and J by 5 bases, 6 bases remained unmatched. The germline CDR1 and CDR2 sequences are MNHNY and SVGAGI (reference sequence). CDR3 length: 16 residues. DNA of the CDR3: TGTGCCAGCAGTTACCCGCGACAGGGGGCAAACAATGAGCAGTTCTTC. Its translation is CASSYPRQGANNEQFF.

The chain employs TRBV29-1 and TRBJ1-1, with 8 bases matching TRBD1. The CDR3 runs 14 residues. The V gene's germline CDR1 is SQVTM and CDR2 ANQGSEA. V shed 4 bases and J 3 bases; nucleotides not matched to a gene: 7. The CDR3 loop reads CSVVWGDRHTEAFF. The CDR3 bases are TGCAGCGTTGTTTGGGGGGACAGGCACACTGAAGCTTTCTTT.

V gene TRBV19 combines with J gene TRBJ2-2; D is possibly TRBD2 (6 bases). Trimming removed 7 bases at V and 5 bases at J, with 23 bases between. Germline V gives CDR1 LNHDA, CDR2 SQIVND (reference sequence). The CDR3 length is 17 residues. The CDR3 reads CASTPLRLREWTGELFF. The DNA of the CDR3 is TGTGCCAGTACCCCCCTAAGACTCCGGGAGTGGACCGGGGAGCTGTTTTTT.

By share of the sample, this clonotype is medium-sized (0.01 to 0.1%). The DNA for the CDR3 is TGCAGCGTGACAGGGCTTAACACCGGGGAGCTGTTTTTT. Translated, it gives CSVTGLNTGELFF. The chain combines TRBV29-1 with TRBJ2-2; the match to TRBD1 covers 7 bases. With 6 bases clipped from V and 2 bases from J, the junction kept 3 bases outside the gene matches. Germline loops: CDR1 SQVTM, CDR2 ANQGSEA. The CDR3 extends over 13 amino acids.